This T cell receptor (beta chain) was observed in a study of blood T cell repertoires in COVID-19 (dated by TCRdb to the early 2020s). Study-wide context: Samples from collaborators originated in the United States, Italy and Spain and spanned both the acute and convalescent phases of COVID-19. Deeply sampled blood TCRbeta repertoires from subjects exposed to, actively infected with, or recovered from COVID-19 were included in the dataset. A de-identified subject ID, COVID-19 status, age in years and sex were almost always included in the sample metadata. Samples came from the ongoing ImmuneRACE study (first 160 participants) plus 1,254 subjects from 6 global collaborators. The prospective study material was composed of cDNA or gDNA derived from T cells, B-cell-depleted T cells, or PBMCs. Where available, HLA class I and class II types were obtained from metadata supplied by the sample provider rather than from assay-based typing. The repertoires were released in a freely available public database meant as a resource for research on the immune response to SARS-CoV-2. General study outcomes and caveats: How much clinical and demographic metadata was included differed by source and by participant, and the metadata was provided uncurated.

The CDR3 contains 13 residues, cysteine and phenylalanine counted. Only the CDR3 DNA stays, 39 bases, in frame from base 1. Germline trimming: 6 bases from V, 10 bases from J; junction bases outside gene matches: 11. Via the germline V gene, CDR1 is MDHEN and CDR2 SYDVKM. Whole blood was collected in K2EDTA tubes by collaborating institutions according to the institutions' own protocols. For TCRbeta analysis, collaborators shipped samples as frozen whole blood, isolated PBMCs, or DNA extracted from either of those sample types. A remark on this clone: Its antigen has not been determined. Per-nucleotide qualities are absent, and no much larger clonotype sits a single base away.

The immunoSEQ Assay, a bias-controlled multiplex PCR, was used to amplify TCRbeta CDR3 regions from genomic DNA. The original methods were these. The number of nucleated cells in each sample was estimated by amplification of reference gene primers within the assay. To quantify the absolute abundance of each unique TCRbeta CDR3 rearrangement, sequence reads were collapsed and filtered. For each sample, productive Simpson clonality was calculated as the square root of Simpson's diversity index over productive rearrangements. TCRdb took this table from immuneACCESS and kept in-frame rearrangements with V and J called. Such tables lack part of the clones; where checked against another copy, unresolved V genes explain under half of the gap, and the rest is unexplained. That table is the source of V, J and clone size, and D and trimming were worked out from the DNA. The sample table contains under 300,000 clones; only one count was recorded for about 70% of them. Jointly, the top ten make up 2.5% to 4% of the sample.

What was sequenced was peripheral blood. The sequence came from a woman older than 75 with acute or convalescent COVID-19. The receptor chain draws on TRBV28 and TRBJ1-1, with 7 bases in between that match TRBD1. CDR3 protein: CASSPTGKGLAFF. The sequenced DNA is TGTGCCAGCAGCCCGACAGGGAAAGGGTTAGCTTTCTTT.